This T cell receptor (beta chain) was recovered during a study of post-analysis software for immune sequencing data. Unique molecular identifiers featured in each of the TCR beta cDNA libraries. T cells, roughly 1 to 10 million of them, yielded roughly 470,000 cDNA molecules. One entry per CDR3 protein, called by TCRdb with MiXCR from the PCR reads. The table has 350,000 to 500,000 distinct CDR3 sequences, roughly 40% seen once. Of note for this clonotype: Its specificity is unknown.

Whole-study findings and limits: A few TRBV segments (TRBV5-6, TRBV5-1 and TRBV20-1 among them) occurred more frequently in patients than in controls.

V lost 6 bases and J lost 0, with 9 bases in between. The CDR3 sequence is 13 residues long. Germline V CDR1 and CDR2: MDHEN, SYDVKM. The sample comprised blood. The TCR originated in a girl aged 2-10 years with multiple sclerosis. V is TRBV28 and J is TRBJ2-7; D not certain. The CDR3 is CASRLEHSYEQYF. CDR3 in DNA: TGTGCCAGCAGATTGGAACACTCCTACGAGCAGTACTTC.